Presented here are 2 T cell receptor beta chains from one specimen sequenced in a study of cytomegalovirus exposure and HLA in healthy donors. PCR primers comprised 60 Vbeta and 13 Jbeta primers. Libraries were prepared by immunoSEQ multiplex PCR; TCRdb keeps only in-frame clonotypes and omits some of them. The sample carries about 82,000 clones, around 70% recorded once. The material sequenced was PBMCs. The receptors derive from a woman between 45 and 65 years old in good health and CMV-seropositive.

The rearrangement links TRBV9 to TRBJ2-2, with D hard to call. CDR1 and CDR2 from the germline V gene are SGDLS and YYNGEE. The CDR3 runs to 13 residues. Trimming shortened V by 1 base and J by 3 bases, and 4 bases separated the two germline ends. DNA for the CDR3: TGTGCCAGCAGCGTACGTTACACCGGGGAGCTGTTTTTT. Residues: CASSVRYTGELFF. Based on the CDR3 plus reference TRBV9 and TRBJ2-2, the full variable domain is DSGVTQTPKHLITATGQRVTLRCSPRSGDLSVYWYQQSLDQGLQFLIQYYNGEERAKGNILERFSAQQFPDLHSELNLSSLELGDSALYFCASSVRYTGELFFGEGSRLTVL.

This clone was found a few times. The chain links TRBV6-6 to TRBJ1-1, with D possibly being TRBD1 (6 bases). Germline V gene sequence: CDR1 MNHNY, CDR2 SVGAGI (reference sequence). The CDR3 covers 13 residues. Trimming removed 8 bases at V and 1 base at J, with 11 bases between. This chain's CDR3 is CASAQGQNTEAFF. In DNA, the CDR3 is TGTGCCAGCGCCCAGGGGCAGAACACTGAAGCTTTCTTT.